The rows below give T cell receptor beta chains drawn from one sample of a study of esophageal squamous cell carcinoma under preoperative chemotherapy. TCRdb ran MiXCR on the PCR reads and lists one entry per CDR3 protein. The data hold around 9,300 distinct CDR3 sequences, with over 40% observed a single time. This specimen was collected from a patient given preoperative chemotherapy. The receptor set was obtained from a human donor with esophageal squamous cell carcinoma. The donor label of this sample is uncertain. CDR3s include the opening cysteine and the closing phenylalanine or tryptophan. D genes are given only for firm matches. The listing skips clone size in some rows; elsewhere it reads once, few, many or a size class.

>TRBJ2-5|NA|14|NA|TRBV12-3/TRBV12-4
TGTGCGGGGCGTGGGGGTCGTGGCCAAGAGACCCAGTACTTC
CAGRGGRGQETQYF
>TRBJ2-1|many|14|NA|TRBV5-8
TGTGCCAGCAGGGGGGAGTCCCTAGCCGGTGAGCAGTTCTTC
CASRGESLAGEQFF
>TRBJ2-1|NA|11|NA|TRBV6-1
TGTGCCAGCAGCCCGGTAGATGAGCAGTTCTTC
CASSPVDEQFF
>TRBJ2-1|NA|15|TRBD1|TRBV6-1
TGTGCCAGCAGCAGGGCCGGGACAGACTACAATGAGCAGTTCTTC
CASSRAGTDYNEQFF
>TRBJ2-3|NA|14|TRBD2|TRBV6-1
TGTGCGGGCAGTGGGGGGGGTGACACAGAGACCCAGTATTTC
CAGSGGGDTETQYF
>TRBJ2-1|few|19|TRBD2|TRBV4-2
TGTGCCAGCAGCCAAGAGGGCCCCGACGCGGGAGACTCCTACAATGAGCAGTTCTTC
CASSQEGPDAGDSYNEQFF
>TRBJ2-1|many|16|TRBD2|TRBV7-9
TGTGCCAGCAGCTTCCCGACTAGCGGGAGGCACAATGAGCAGTTCTTC
CASSFPTSGRHNEQFF
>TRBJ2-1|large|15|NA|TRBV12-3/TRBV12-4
TGTGCCAGCAGGCACGAGGGGTCCCCTCCCTACGAGCAGTTCTTC
CASRHEGSPPYEQFF
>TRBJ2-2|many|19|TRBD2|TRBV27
TGTGCCAGCAGTTTATATAGCGCTAGCGGGAGGGCCAGCACCGGGGAGCTGTTTTTT
CASSLYSASGRASTGELFF
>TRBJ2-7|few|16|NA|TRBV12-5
TGTGCTAGTGGTTTGGGGGGTTTGAGCTCCTACAATGAGCAGTACTTC
CASGLGGLSSYNEQYF
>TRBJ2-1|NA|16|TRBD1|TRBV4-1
TGCGCCAGCAGCCGCGCCGGGACAGGGGAGCGTAGTGAGCAGTTCTTC
CASSRAGTGERSEQFF
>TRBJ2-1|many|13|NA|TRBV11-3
TGTGCCAGCAGCTTAGGCTCCGGGTACGAGCAGTTCTTC
CASSLGSGYEQFF
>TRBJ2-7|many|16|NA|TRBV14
TGTGCCAGCAGCGATCAAGGTGGAGGACGCTCCTACGAGCAGTACTTC
CASSDQGGGRSYEQYF
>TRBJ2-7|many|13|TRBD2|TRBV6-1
TGTGCCAGCAGCCCGGGACTAGCTCACGAGCAGTACTTC
CASSPGLAHEQYF
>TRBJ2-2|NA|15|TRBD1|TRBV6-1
TGTGCCAGGGGCGAACAGGGGGTAAACACAGATGAGCAGTTTTTT
CARGEQGVNTDEQFF
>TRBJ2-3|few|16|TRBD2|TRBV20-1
TGCAGTGCTAGAGCTGCACTAGCGGGAGTTGCAGATACGCAGTATTTT
CSARAALAGVADTQYF
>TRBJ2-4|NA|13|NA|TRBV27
TGTGCCTGGGGGCTGTGGGCCAAAAACATTCAGTATTTC
CAWGLWAKNIQYF
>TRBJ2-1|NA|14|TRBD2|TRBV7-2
TGTGCCAGCAGCCGGACTAGCGACCACAATGAGCAGTTCTTC
CASSRTSDHNEQFF
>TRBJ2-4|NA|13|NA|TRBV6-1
TGTGCCAGCACCAACTCGGGAGTTGATGAGCAGTACTTC
CASTNSGVDEQYF
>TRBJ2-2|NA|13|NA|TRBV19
TGTGCCAGTAGTATACTAGACACCGGGGAGCTGTTTTTT
CASSILDTGELFF
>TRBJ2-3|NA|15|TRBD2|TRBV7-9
TGTGCCAGCAGCTCTCTAGCGGGAGGGGTGGATACGCAGTATTTT
CASSSLAGGVDTQYF
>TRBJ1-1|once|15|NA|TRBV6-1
TGTGCCAGCATCCCCGGACGGGAAGCGGACACTGAAGCTTTCTTT
CASIPGREADTEAFF
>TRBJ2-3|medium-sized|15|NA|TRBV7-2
TGTGCCAGCAGCTTAAGCCGGGCAGCCACAGATACGCAGTATTTT
CASSLSRAATDTQYF
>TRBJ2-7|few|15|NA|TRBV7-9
TGTGCCAGCAGCTTAGATCAGGGAGAATTCAATGAGCAGTACTTC
CASSLDQGEFNEQYF
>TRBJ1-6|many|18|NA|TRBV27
TGTGCCAGCAGTTCCCGACTGGACCGAGGCTCCTATAATTCACCCCTCCACTTT
CASSSRLDRGSYNSPLHF
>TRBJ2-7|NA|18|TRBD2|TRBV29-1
TGCAGCGTTGTTGATCCAGGGAAGACTAGCGGGAGCACCGATGAGCAGTACTTC
CSVVDPGKTSGSTDEQYF
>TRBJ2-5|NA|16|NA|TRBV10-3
TGTGCCATCAGTGAATTGGGGGATGTTGGTAAAGATACCCAGTACTTC
CAISELGDVGKDTQYF
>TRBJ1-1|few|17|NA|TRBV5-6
TGTGCCAGCAGCTTGGCCGGAGGGTGGAACGTGAACACTGAAGCTTTCTTT
CASSLAGGWNVNTEAFF
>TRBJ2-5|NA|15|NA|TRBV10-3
TGTGCCGGGGAACGTGGGGGGAGCAACCAAGAGACGCAGTACTTT
CAGERGGSNQETQYF
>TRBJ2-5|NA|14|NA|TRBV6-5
TGTGCCAGCAGTTACTCGACTCAGTTAGAGACCCAGTACTTC
CASSYSTQLETQYF
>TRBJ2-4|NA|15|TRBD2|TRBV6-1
TGTGCCAGCGAACGGGGGGGGAGCGCCAAAAACACGCAGTACTTC
CASERGGSAKNTQYF
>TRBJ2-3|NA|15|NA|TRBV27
TGTGCCAGGGGTTTCGCGGGGCTGGCCCCAGATACGCAGTATTTT
CARGFAGLAPDTQYF
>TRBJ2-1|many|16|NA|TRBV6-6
TGTGCCAGCAGTTACGCCGGGGTCGGGGGCTACAATGAGCAGTTCTTC
CASSYAGVGGYNEQFF
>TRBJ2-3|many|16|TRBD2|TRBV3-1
TGTGCCAGCAGCCTAGGACTAGCGGGAGATGCAGATACGCAGTATTTT
CASSLGLAGDADTQYF
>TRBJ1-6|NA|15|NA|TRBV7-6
TGTGCCAGCAGCCCACTGGCCAGGGGACTTTCACCCCTCCACTTT
CASSPLARGLSPLHF
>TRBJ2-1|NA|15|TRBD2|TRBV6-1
TGTGCCAGCAGTGTCCGAGGAAGGGAGGGGAATGAGCAGTTCTTC
CASSVRGREGNEQFF
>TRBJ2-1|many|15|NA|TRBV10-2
TGCGCCAGCAGTGACGTTGATAGGTGGGGCAATGAGCAGTTCTTC
CASSDVDRWGNEQFF
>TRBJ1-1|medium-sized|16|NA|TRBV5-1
TGCGCCAGCAGCTTGGATGGACGGGGATTGAACACTGAAGCTTTCTTT
CASSLDGRGLNTEAFF
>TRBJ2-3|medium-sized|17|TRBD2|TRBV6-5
TGTGCCAGCAGTTTTCCGGGACTAGCGGGAGTGGGAGATACGCAGTATTTT
CASSFPGLAGVGDTQYF
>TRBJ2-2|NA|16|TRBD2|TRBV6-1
TGTGCCAGCAGTGGGACTAGCGGGAGTTGGACCGGGGAGCTGTTTTTT
CASSGTSGSWTGELFF
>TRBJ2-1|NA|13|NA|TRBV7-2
TGTGCCAGCCCGGGACTCTTCTACAATGAGCAGTTCTTC
CASPGLFYNEQFF
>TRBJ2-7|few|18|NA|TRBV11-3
TGTGCCAGCAGCTTAGAAGCCGTAGGGGGAGCTTTCACCTACGAGCAGTACTTC
CASSLEAVGGAFTYEQYF
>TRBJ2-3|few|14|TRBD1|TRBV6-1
TGTGCCAGCTCCGAGAACAGGGGGGCAGATACGCAGTATTTT
CASSENRGADTQYF
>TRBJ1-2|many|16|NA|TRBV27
TGTGCCAGCGGCCGGGGCAGCCCAAGGGCTGTGAATGGCTACACCTTC
CASGRGSPRAVNGYTF
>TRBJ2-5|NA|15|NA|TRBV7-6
TGTGCCAGGGGGTTAGGGCGAGGGAACCCAGAGACGCAGTATTTC
CARGLGRGNPETQYF
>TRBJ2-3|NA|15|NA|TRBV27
TGTGCCAGCGGCCCGGGGACGGGAGCCACAGATACGCAGTATTTC
CASGPGTGATDTQYF
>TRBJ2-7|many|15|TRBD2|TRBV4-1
TGCGCCAGCAGTTTGTTAGCGGGAGGGCAGCACGAGCAGTACTTC
CASSLLAGGQHEQYF
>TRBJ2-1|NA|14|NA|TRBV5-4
TGTGCCAGCAGCTTGGCTCCCCGGAGTAATGAGCAGTTCTTC
CASSLAPRSNEQFF
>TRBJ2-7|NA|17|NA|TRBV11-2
TGTGCCAGCAGACAACCTGGGAGGCGCTCGTGGGCCAACGTCCAGTACTTC
CASRQPGRRSWANVQYF
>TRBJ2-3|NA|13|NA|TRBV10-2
TGCGCCAGGGGGGAGCGAGTCAGAAATATTCAGTATTTT
CARGERVRNIQYF
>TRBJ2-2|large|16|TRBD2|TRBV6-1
TGTGCAAGAAAGTCGGGTAGCGGGGTGTTTCGGGGGGAGCTGTTTTTT
CARKSGSGVFRGELFF